The sequence of this TCR beta chain was determined in a study of neurological immune-mediated disorders. The table lists this clonotype with many counts. cDNA was made by 5'RACE with 10-nucleotide random UMIs. TCRdb called the 5' RACE reads again in MiXCR, with one record for every CDR3 protein. This sample yields some 70,000 distinct CDR3 sequences, of which 3.4% are seen a single time; 3% to 4% belongs to the top ten. From germline, CDR1 is MNHEY and CDR2 SVGAGI. CDR3 length: 15 amino acids. The V gene end was trimmed by 4 bases and the J gene end by 4 bases; junction bases not matched to a gene: 7.

The sequencing input was PBMCs. The chain has TRBV6-5 and TRBJ2-3; 8 bases are a match to TRBD2. The TCR was taken from a man aged 40-55 years with multiple sclerosis. The CDR3 region is CASSSAGGGSDTQYF. CDR3 nucleotides: TGTGCCAGCAGTTCAGCCGGGGGGGGATCAGATACGCAGTATTTT.